Listed below are T cell receptor beta chains from one sample, sequenced in a study of cytomegalovirus exposure and HLA in healthy donors. Only in-frame clones appear in the TCRdb table, and some are missing; sequencing was by immunoSEQ multiplex PCR. The sample holds around 80,000 clones; 70% to 85% are singletons and the top ten take about 9.1%. Sequencing was done on a sample of PBMCs. These receptor sequences come from a middle-aged man in good health and CMV-seropositive. CDR3s include the opening cysteine and the closing phenylalanine or tryptophan. A D gene is named only where the DNA matches it firmly. For some rows the clone size is stated as once, few or many, or as a class when expanded; others skip it.

J | V | size | D | DNA | CDR3
TRBJ2-5 | TRBV15 | few | - | TGTGCCACCAGCACCGGGATGGAGACCCAGTACTTC | CATSTGMETQYF
TRBJ1-5 | TRBV27 | - | - | TGTGCCAGCAGATCCGCGGGGGCATTGAATCAGCCCCAGCATTTT | CASRSAGALNQPQHF
TRBJ2-1 | TRBV5-1 | - | TRBD2 | TGCGCCAGCAGCTTGGGAGTAGCGGGAGAGCGGGATGAGCAGTTCTTC | CASSLGVAGERDEQFF
TRBJ1-2 | TRBV30 | - | - | TGTGCCTGGAAGCGGCTGCTCTCCGGTGGCTACACCTTC | CAWKRLLSGGYTF
TRBJ2-1 | TRBV19 | - | - | TGTGCCACTCTTAGAACGGGAGAAGGGAATGAGCAGTTCTTC | CATLRTGEGNEQFF
TRBJ2-1 | TRBV30 | - | - | TGTGCCTGGAGTGTAAGGGGTTCCTACAATGAGCAGTTCTTC | CAWSVRGSYNEQFF
TRBJ1-5 | TRBV7-2 | - | - | TGTGCCAGCAGCTTATCTACGACTAACAATCAGCCCCAGCATTTT | CASSLSTTNNQPQHF
TRBJ2-1 | TRBV5-6 | few | TRBD2 | TGTGCCAGCAGCTTGATTAGCGGGAGTACCTACAATGAGCAGTTCTTC | CASSLISGSTYNEQFF
TRBJ2-3 | TRBV7-2 | few | TRBD2 | TGTGCCAGCAGCGTTGGGACTAGCGGGGGGGCAACTACAGATACGCAGTATTTT | CASSVGTSGGATTDTQYF
TRBJ2-3 | TRBV4-2 | - | - | TGTGCCAGCAGCCAAGTGGGGCAGGGGCCAGATACGCAGTATTTT | CASSQVGQGPDTQYF
TRBJ2-3 | TRBV2 | - | TRBD1 | TGTGCCAGCAGTTATTCCGGGACAGGGACAGATACGCAGTATTTT | CASSYSGTGTDTQYF
TRBJ2-7 | TRBV7-2 | - | - | TGTGCCAGCAGTCTCGACAGCTCCTACGAGCAGTACTTC | CASSLDSSYEQYF
TRBJ2-7 | TRBV5-1 | - | TRBD2 | TGCGCCAGCAGCTTTGTAGCGGGGGGAGTTGGGTCCTACGAGCAGTACTTC | CASSFVAGGVGSYEQYF
TRBJ2-7 | TRBV18 | - | - | TGTGCCAGCTCACCACCTCAGGGAAGCGAGCAGTACTTC | CASSPPQGSEQYF
TRBJ2-1 | TRBV7-6 | few | TRBD2 | TGTGCCAGCAGCCCAGAAATGACTAGCGGGGTTTTCAATGAGCAGTTCTTC | CASSPEMTSGVFNEQFF
TRBJ2-3 | TRBV27 | - | - | TGTGCCAGCAGTCCTGCTAGTGGGAGAGGCACAGATACGCAGTATTTT | CASSPASGRGTDTQYF
TRBJ1-5 | TRBV28 | - | - | TGTGCCAGCAGTTTCGGGGGAACCAATCAGCCCCAGCATTTT | CASSFGGTNQPQHF
TRBJ1-4 | TRBV28 | - | - | TGTGCCATTGGGGGGGCCACTAATGAAAAACTGTTTTTT | CAIGGATNEKLFF
TRBJ1-2 | TRBV5-3 | - | - | TGTGCCAGAAGCTTGGACAGGGTAAGCGCTAACTATGGCTACACCTTC | CARSLDRVSANYGYTF
TRBJ2-5 | TRBV11-3 | - | - | TGTGCCAGCAGCTTAGACGGTCCGTCCTCTACCGAGACCCAGTACTTC | CASSLDGPSSTETQYF
TRBJ2-4 | TRBV27 | - | - | TGTGCCAGCAGCAGGGTCACTCCGGCCAAAAACATTCAGTACTTC | CASSRVTPAKNIQYF
TRBJ2-5 | TRBV10-3 | - | TRBD2 | TGTGCCATCAGTGGCGCATCACTAGCGGGGCAAGAGACCCAGTACTTC | CAISGASLAGQETQYF
TRBJ2-7 | TRBV9 | - | TRBD2 | TGTGCCAGCAGCTCGAACGGCGGGAGACGCGAGCAGTACTTC | CASSSNGGRREQYF
TRBJ1-1 | TRBV30 | once | - | TGTGCCTGGAGTTCACAGAACACTGAAGCTTTCTTT | CAWSSQNTEAFF
TRBJ2-2 | TRBV28 | - | TRBD1 | TGTGCCAGCAGGCGACAGGGCCTGAACACCGGGGAGCTGTTTTTT | CASRRQGLNTGELFF
TRBJ2-5 | TRBV28 | - | TRBD1 | TGTGCCAGCAGTTTGCCCGGGGGACAGGGAGGCAAGACCCAGTACTTC | CASSLPGGQGGKTQYF
TRBJ2-7 | TRBV15 | - | TRBD2 | TGTGCCACCAGCAGATCTCTAGCGGGGGGCCAGATCTCCTACGAGCAGTACTTC | CATSRSLAGGQISYEQYF
TRBJ1-2 | TRBV7-9 | - | - | TGTGCCAGCACCCGAGGAGAGGCTTCCTCCTATGGCTACACCTTC | CASTRGEASSYGYTF
TRBJ2-5 | TRBV28 | - | - | TGTGCCAGCAGCGACAGGAAAGAGACCCAGTACTTC | CASSDRKETQYF